This T cell receptor (beta chain) appears in the sequencing data of a study of T cell responses to AZD1222 COVID-19 vaccine. CDR3 length: 16 residues. The germline V gene has CDR1 MNHNY and CDR2 SVGAGI (reference sequence). Between the trimmed V and J ends, which lost 6 bases and 2 bases, there was a span of 17 bases. Repertoires were generated with immunoSEQ multiplex PCR, while TCRdb's copy carries only in-frame clones and drops some. The data contain about 160,000 clones, roughly 90% of them seen just once; the ten biggest clones take up 4.3%. This TCR was recovered from an adult who received the AZD1222 COVID-19 vaccine. The chain uses TRBV6-6 and TRBJ1-5, with a weak D call TRBD1 (5 bases). The sequences come from peripheral blood, collected 28 days after the second AZD1222 dose. The CDR3 sequence: CASSWGLQIGNQPQHF. DNA of the CDR3: TGTGCCAGCAGCTGGGGACTCCAGATAGGCAATCAGCCCCAGCATTTT.